This T cell receptor beta chain appears in the sequencing data of a study of blood T cell repertoires in COVID-19. Study as a whole: Sites across the United States, Italy and Spain contributed samples from acute and convalescent COVID-19. Sources were T cells, B-cell-depleted T cells, or PBMCs; the material itself was cDNA or gDNA.

Deletions cut 0 bases from V and 0 bases from J, with 14 bases between. Germline lookup yields CDR1 KGHSH and CDR2 LQKENI. CDR3 length: 18 amino acids. Authors' data handling: Estimation of nucleated cell counts relied on the amplification of reference gene primers. Libraries were prepared by immunoSEQ multiplex PCR; TCRdb keeps only in-frame clonotypes and omits some of them. V and J calls plus clone size are reproduced from that table; the DNA served to infer D and trimming. The table records some 200,000 clones, roughly four fifths of them present only once. The gene calls are TRBV18 and TRBJ1-4, with no clear D. Sequencing was carried out using peripheral blood. The clonotype was recovered from a woman aged 40-49 years with acute or convalescent COVID-19. The CDR3 region has the DNA TGTGCCAGCTCACCACCGGTTGAGGGATTGGCAACTAATGAAAAACTGTTTTTT. Protein: CASSPPVEGLATNEKLFF.